The 30 T cell receptor beta chains below were found in one sample sequenced in a study of CD8+ T cells in alopecia areata. Treatment given: oral pan-JAK inhibitor, 5-10 mg twice daily. Isolated RNA was reverse transcribed into cDNA used as the sequencing template. Clones were sequenced by immunoSEQ multiplex PCR, and TCRdb holds only the in-frame ones, with some missing. The table shows some 180,000 clones, with 50% to 65% occurring only once. This material consisted of CD8+ T cells sorted from blood, taken at week 24, from a patient treated with tofacitinib. The receptors stem from a human donor with alopecia areata.

The rearrangement joins TRBV27 to TRBJ2-5, with no clear D. Germline V gives CDR1 MNHEY, CDR2 SMNVEV (reference sequence). This CDR3 comprises 16 residues. The V end lost 5 bases, the J end lost 2 bases, and 18 bases lay between the germline ends. The CDR3 sequence: CASSPTWGRIQETQYF. The CDR3 DNA reads as TGTGCCAGCAGTCCTACGTGGGGTCGGATACAAGAGACCCAGTACTTC.

The chain employs TRBV29-1 and TRBJ1-1, with D unresolved. This CDR3 has 15 amino acids. The ends were cut back, 0 bases at V and 1 base at J, with 12 bases in the middle. The germline CDR1 and CDR2 sequences are SQVTM and ANQGSEA. This CDR3 is CSVEDQEQWNTEAFF. In DNA form, the CDR3 reads TGCAGCGTTGAAGATCAAGAACAGTGGAACACTGAAGCTTTCTTT.

The gene calls are TRBV6-5 and TRBJ2-5, with 13 bases that match TRBD2. The CDR3 is made up of 15 amino acids. The V and J ends lost 6 bases and 2 bases, in that order; junction bases with no gene match: 3. Germline V gene sequence: CDR1 MNHEY, CDR2 SVGAGI. The chain's CDR3 is CASSRLAGGQETQYF. The CDR3 region has the DNA TGTGCCAGCAGCCGACTAGCGGGGGGTCAAGAGACCCAGTACTTC.

The V call is TRBV4-3, the J call TRBJ1-2, with 7 bases identical to TRBD1. The V gene end was trimmed by 1 base and the J gene end by 5 bases; junction bases not matched to a gene: 7. CDR1 and CDR2 (germline): LGHNA, YSLEER. The CDR3 loop spans 15 amino acids. The CDR3 region is CASSQGDSTLYGYTF. CDR3 nucleotide sequence: TGCGCCAGCAGCCAAGGGGACAGCACCCTATATGGCTACACCTTC.

This clone came up a few times. The chain recombines TRBV4-3 with TRBJ2-7, with 7 positions matching TRBD1. This CDR3 has 14 residues. Germline V gene lookup returns CDR1 LGHNA and CDR2 YSLEER. Trimming at V came to 4 bases and at J to 4 bases, leaving 7 bases not matched to a gene. The CDR3, as DNA: TGCGCCAGCAGCCCGGGACAGATTGGTTACGAGCAGTACTTC. Its translation: CASSPGQIGYEQYF.

A few counts support this clone. The chain employs TRBV9 and TRBJ2-7; 7 bases align to TRBD1. V dropped 4 bases and J dropped 5; count of bases not matched to a gene: 12. The CDR3 loop spans 15 amino acids. Germline V gene data show CDR1 as SGDLS and CDR2 as YYNGEE. The CDR3 region has the DNA TGTGCCAGCAGCCCAGAGACAGGGCTTGTTCACGAGCAGTACTTC. Protein product: CASSPETGLVHEQYF.

This clone showed up just once. The genes are TRBV5-6 and TRBJ1-5; D gene uncertain. The germline V and J ends were trimmed by 5 bases and 10 bases, with 16 bases remaining between them. This CDR3 contains 13 residues. The germline gives CDR1 SGHDT, CDR2 YYEEEE. CDR3 amino acids: CASSKGTGGPQHF. For the CDR3, the DNA is TGTGCCAGCAGTAAGGGAACCGGCGGTCCCCAGCATTTT.

V usage is TRBV4-3 and J usage is TRBJ2-7; D unclear. V gave up 2 bases and J gave up 3 bases, with 14 bases separating them. This CDR3 is 15 amino acids long. Germline lookup yields CDR1 LGHNA and CDR2 YSLEER. The CDR3 is CASSQRVTENYEQYF. The CDR3 DNA is TGCGCCAGCAGCCAACGCGTGACCGAAAACTACGAGCAGTACTTC.

This chain links TRBV15 with TRBJ2-1; 8 bases are a match to TRBD1. CDR1 is LNHNV, CDR2 YYDKDF, per germline (reference sequence). V dropped 0 bases and J dropped 5; count of bases not matched to a gene: 6. The CDR3 totals 16 residues. CDR3 nucleotide sequence: TGTGCCACCAGCAGAGACCGGACAGGGAGTAACAATGAGCAGTTCTTC. Protein product: CATSRDRTGSNNEQFF.

This chain joins TRBV6-5 and TRBJ2-2, with D uncertain. Germline CDR1 reads MNHEY; CDR2 reads SVGAGI. The CDR3 length is 13 residues. V gave up 2 bases and J gave up 5 bases, with 6 bases separating them. The CDR3 region is CASSYMETGELFF. The DNA for the CDR3 is TGTGCCAGCAGTTACATGGAAACCGGGGAGCTGTTTTTT.

This clone was detected only a few times. The chain recombines TRBV13 with TRBJ1-5, with D possibly being TRBD1 (5 bases). The CDR3 loop spans 15 amino acids. V was shortened by 4 bases and J by 0 bases, with 10 bases between the two germline ends. The germline CDR1 and CDR2 sequences are PRHDT and FYEKMQ (reference sequence). DNA for the CDR3: TGTGCCAGCAGCTCGGGACGGCTTAGCAATCAGCCCCAGCATTTT. Translating gives CASSSGRLSNQPQHF.

The gene calls are TRBV9 and TRBJ1-1, with 7 nucleotides matching TRBD1. The CDR3 has 13 residues. CDR1 and CDR2 (germline): SGDLS, YYNGEE. Losses at the gene ends were 2 bases for V and 5 bases for J; bases not matched to a gene: 3. The CDR3 nucleotides are TGTGCCAGCAGCGTCATACAGGGGACTGAAGCTTTCTTT. Its translation is CASSVIQGTEAFF.

V usage is TRBV15 and J usage is TRBJ2-1, with 10 bases aligning to TRBD2. This CDR3 contains 14 residues. Losses at the gene ends were 8 bases for V and 3 bases for J; bases not matched to a gene: 4. Germline CDR1 reads LNHNV; CDR2 reads YYDKDF (reference sequence). Here the CDR3 reads CATGERGGYNEQFF. In DNA, the CDR3 is TGTGCCACCGGTGAGCGGGGGGGCTACAATGAGCAGTTCTTC.

The sample holds a few counts of this clone. The chain links TRBV30 to TRBJ2-1, with a weak D call TRBD1 (5 bases). Germline CDR1 reads GTSNPN; CDR2 reads SVGIG (reference sequence). Trimming removed 5 bases at V and 10 bases at J, with 15 bases between. There are 12 residues in the CDR3. CDR3 amino acids: CAWGALTEEQFF. CDR3 coding DNA: TGTGCCTGGGGGGCCCTGACTGAAGAGCAGTTCTTC.

V gene TRBV13 combines with J gene TRBJ2-7; weak D call: TRBD1 (6 bases). Looked up from germline, CDR1 is PRHDT and CDR2 is FYEKMQ (reference sequence). This CDR3 contains 14 residues. The V gene lost 5 bases and the J gene lost 5 bases, with 16 bases spanning the gap. CDR3 residues: CASSPTGGSHEQYF. CDR3 sequence (DNA): TGTGCCAGCAGCCCGACAGGCGGTTCCCACGAGCAGTACTTC.

In this sample, this clone turned up once. This chain joins TRBV29-1 and TRBJ2-1; no firm D call. The CDR3 extends over 15 amino acids. Trimming took off 0 bases at V and 0 bases at J, with 9 bases between the two ends. In germline, CDR1 is SQVTM, CDR2 ANQGSEA. For the CDR3, the DNA is TGCAGCGTTGAAGAACCGCTGATCTCCTACAATGAGCAGTTCTTC. It specifies CSVEEPLISYNEQFF.

This clone has only a few counts. V and J are TRBV7-2 and TRBJ1-2, with D unresolved. Germline V gene lookup returns CDR1 SGHTA and CDR2 FQGNSA. The CDR3 is made up of 14 amino acids. The V end was cut by 0 bases, the J end by 0 bases, with 5 bases between. In DNA form, the CDR3 reads TGTGCCAGCAGCTTAGCATCAGCTAACTATGGCTACACCTTC. It specifies CASSLASANYGYTF.

This clone was seen a handful of times. The chain recombines TRBV10-3 with TRBJ2-3; a weak D match, TRBD2 (6 bases). Germline values: CDR1 ENHRY, CDR2 SYGVKD. The germline V and J ends were trimmed by 4 bases and 0 bases, with 11 bases remaining between them. This CDR3 spans 15 amino acids. CDR3 residues: CAISGLAESTDTQYF. In nucleotides, the CDR3 is TGTGCCATCAGTGGGTTAGCGGAAAGCACAGATACGCAGTATTTT.

The rearrangement links TRBV29-1 to TRBJ2-7; 7 nucleotides align to TRBD1. Germline V gives CDR1 SQVTM, CDR2 ANQGSEA. With V trimmed by 3 bases and J by 4 bases, 9 bases remained unmatched. This CDR3 comprises 14 residues. The DNA of the CDR3 is TGCAGCGTTGAGGGCGGACAGGTCCCTTACGAGCAGTACTTC. It codes for CSVEGGQVPYEQYF.

This clone occurred a few times. The V gene is TRBV14, the J gene TRBJ2-7; D gene ambiguous. Germline V lookup: CDR1 SGHDN, CDR2 FVKESK. V was shortened by 0 bases and J by 4 bases, with 7 bases between the two germline ends. CDR3 length equals 13 residues. The CDR3 region is CASSQDWGYEQYF. The DNA of the CDR3 is TGTGCCAGCAGCCAAGATTGGGGATACGAGCAGTACTTC.

V usage is TRBV4-3 and J usage is TRBJ2-1; 8 bases agree with TRBD2. The CDR3 is 15 residues long. J was trimmed by 6 bases and V by 1 base; bases with no gene match: 5. Per the germline V gene, CDR1 is LGHNA and CDR2 is YSLEER. The CDR3 here is CASSQGRRGGNEQFF. CDR3 DNA sequence: TGCGCCAGCAGCCAAGGGCGACGGGGGGGCAATGAGCAGTTCTTC.

The chain recombines TRBV6-5 with TRBJ1-4; possible D gene TRBD1, 6 bases. Looked up from germline, CDR1 is MNHEY and CDR2 is SVGAGI. This CDR3 has 16 residues. With 2 bases removed from V and 4 bases from J, the gap between germline ends came to 14 bases. The CDR3 here is CASSYPRTAFNEKLFF. The CDR3 region has the DNA TGTGCCAGCAGTTACCCCAGGACAGCATTTAATGAAAAACTGTTTTTT.

The V and J genes are TRBV4-3 and TRBJ2-3; 8 bases fit TRBD2. V lost 0 bases, J lost 3 bases, and 8 bases stayed unmatched. The germline V gene has CDR1 LGHNA and CDR2 YSLEER. The CDR3 contains 17 residues. The CDR3 DNA reads as TGCGCCAGCAGCCAAGATCGGACTAGCATGGGAACAGATACGCAGTATTTT. This encodes CASSQDRTSMGTDTQYF.

The rearrangement joins TRBV15 to TRBJ1-2, with TRBD1 identical over 10 bases. This CDR3 is 16 amino acids long. The V gene end was trimmed by 4 bases and the J gene end by 5 bases; junction bases not matched to a gene: 10. Germline V gene sequence: CDR1 LNHNV, CDR2 YYDKDF (reference sequence). CDR3: CATSKTSGQGRYGYTF. In DNA form, the CDR3 reads TGTGCCACCAGCAAAACCTCGGGACAGGGGAGGTATGGCTACACCTTC.

This clone was recorded a few times. The rearrangement links TRBV5-6 to TRBJ2-1; a possible D gene is TRBD2 (6 bases). Germline CDR1 reads SGHDT; CDR2 reads YYEEEE. With 5 bases removed from V and 7 bases from J, the gap between germline ends came to 19 bases. The CDR3 totals 15 residues. The CDR3 here is CASSQTLGGDNEQFF. The CDR3, as DNA: TGTGCCAGCAGTCAAACCCTTGGCGGGGATAATGAGCAGTTCTTC.

The sample holds a few counts of this clone. The chain employs TRBV4-1 and TRBJ2-3; 12 bases fit TRBD2. Germline V gives CDR1 MGHRA, CDR2 YSYEKL. The CDR3 sequence is 17 residues long. The ends lost 1 base at V and 4 bases at J; junction bases unmatched: 6. CDR3 in amino acids: CASSQGVASGGADTQYF. CDR3 DNA sequence: TGCGCCAGCAGCCAAGGTGTGGCTAGCGGGGGGGCAGATACGCAGTATTTT.

This chain joins TRBV2 and TRBJ1-1, with no clear D. Trimming removed 3 bases from V and 7 bases from J, with 6 bases in between. Germline CDR1 reads SNHLY; CDR2 reads FYNNEI. This CDR3 is built from 11 residues. CDR3 in DNA: TGTGCCAGCAGTGATTGGGTTGAAGCTTTCTTT. Translated, it gives CASSDWVEAFF.

To note about this clone: The CDR3 does not close with the conserved phenylalanine or tryptophan, likely indicating a read error. This chain links TRBV5-6 with TRBJ1-1, with TRBD1 identical over 7 bases. After removal of 2 bases from V and 5 bases from J, the junction contained 6 bases not matched to a gene. The germline CDR1 and CDR2 sequences are SGHDT and YYEEEE. This CDR3 contains 14 residues. CDR3 sequence: CASSLRQGRTEAFS. The CDR3 DNA is TGTGCCAGCAGCTTAAGACAGGGACGGACTGAAGCTTTCTCT.

This clone was counted only a few times. V usage is TRBV5-1 and J usage is TRBJ2-7; 8 nucleotides align to TRBD1. There are 15 residues in the CDR3. Germline V CDR1 and CDR2: SGHRS, YFSETQ. The trim removed 0 bases at V and 2 bases at J, leaving 4 bases unmatched. In nucleotides, the CDR3 is TGCGCCAGCAGCTTGGGGACAGGGCAAACCTACGAGCAGTACTTC. Its protein is CASSLGTGQTYEQYF.

Comments on this clone: The CDR3 ends on some other residue instead of the conserved phenylalanine or tryptophan, so this is likely a read error. The DNA is omitted, as the CDR3 cannot be located on it reliably, and the CDR3 follows TCRdb's listing. The J gene is TRBJ2-7, the V gene TRBV27. 8 amino acids form the CDR3, both terminal residues included. Looked up from germline, CDR1 is MNHEY and CDR2 is SMNVEV (reference sequence). CDR3 sequence: CASTLPCP.